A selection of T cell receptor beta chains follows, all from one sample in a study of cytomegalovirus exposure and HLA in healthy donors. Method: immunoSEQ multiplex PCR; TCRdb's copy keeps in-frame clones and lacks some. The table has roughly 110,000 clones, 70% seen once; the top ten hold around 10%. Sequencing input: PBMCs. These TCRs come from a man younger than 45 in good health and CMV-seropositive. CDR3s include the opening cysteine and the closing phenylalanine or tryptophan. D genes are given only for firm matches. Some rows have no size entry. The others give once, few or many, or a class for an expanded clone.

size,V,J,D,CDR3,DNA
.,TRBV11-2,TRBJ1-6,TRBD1,CASSRDRGRREPLHF,TGTGCCAGCAGCCGGGACAGGGGGCGAAGAGAACCCCTCCACTTT
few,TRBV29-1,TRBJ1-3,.,CSVQQGLNTIYF,TGCAGCGTTCAGCAGGGTCTGAACACCATATATTTT
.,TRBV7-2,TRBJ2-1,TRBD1,CASSLGTEYNEQFF,TGTGCCAGCAGCTTGGGGACAGAGTACAATGAGCAGTTCTTC
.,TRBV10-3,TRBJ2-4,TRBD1,CAISETGVAKNIQYF,TGTGCCATCAGTGAGACAGGGGTGGCCAAAAACATTCAGTACTTC
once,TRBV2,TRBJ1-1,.,CASRVRGDTEAFF,TGTGCCAGCAGGGTTCGGGGAGACACTGAAGCTTTCTTT
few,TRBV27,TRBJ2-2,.,CASSSPGGLSTGELFF,TGTGCCAGCAGCTCACCAGGAGGCTTATCAACCGGGGAGCTGTTTTTT
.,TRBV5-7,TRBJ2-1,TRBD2,CASSPGGAQYNEQFF,TGTGCCAGCAGCCCCGGGGGGGCCCAGTACAATGAGCAGTTCTTC
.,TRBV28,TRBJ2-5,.,CASTGNQETQYF,TGTGCCAGCACAGGGAACCAAGAGACCCAGTACTTC
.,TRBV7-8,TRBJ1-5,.,CASSLARGGSQPQHF,TGTGCCAGCAGCTTAGCCAGGGGCGGTTCTCAGCCCCAGCATTTT
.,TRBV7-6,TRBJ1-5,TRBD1,CASRTYSGTGPYSNQPQHF,TGTGCCAGCAGAACGTACTCCGGGACAGGGCCTTATAGCAATCAGCCCCAGCATTTT
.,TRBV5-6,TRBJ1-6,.,CASTDKRGFSPLHF,TGTGCCAGCACCGATAAAAGGGGATTTTCACCCCTCCACTTT
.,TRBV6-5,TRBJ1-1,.,CASSYLQGNTEAFF,TGTGCCAGCAGTTACTTACAGGGGAACACTGAAGCTTTCTTT
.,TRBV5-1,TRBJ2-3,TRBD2,CASRRTSGDQTDTQYF,TGCGCCAGCAGACGGACTAGCGGGGACCAAACAGATACGCAGTATTTT
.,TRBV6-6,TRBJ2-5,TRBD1,CASSRRQGAQGETQYF,TGTGCCAGCAGCCGAAGACAGGGGGCCCAGGGAGAGACCCAGTACTTC
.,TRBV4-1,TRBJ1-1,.,CASSLLTGRNTEAFF,TGCGCCAGCAGTCTGTTGACAGGTAGGAACACTGAAGCTTTCTTT
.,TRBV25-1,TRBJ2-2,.,CASRYEAGLSTGELFF,TGTGCCAGCAGATATGAGGCGGGGCTTAGCACCGGGGAGCTGTTTTTT
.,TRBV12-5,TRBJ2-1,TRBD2,CASEWPGLAGSSYNEQFF,TGTGCTAGTGAGTGGCCGGGACTAGCGGGGAGCTCCTACAATGAGCAGTTCTTC
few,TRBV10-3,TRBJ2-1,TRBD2,CAISEGTSGQQFF,TGTGCCATCAGTGAGGGGACTAGCGGACAGCAGTTCTTC
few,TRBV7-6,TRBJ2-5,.,CASSLDGVSQETQYF,TGTGCCAGCAGCTTAGACGGGGTCTCCCAAGAGACCCAGTACTTC
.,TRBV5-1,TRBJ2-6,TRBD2,CASSFTLSGSSGANVLTF,TGCGCCAGCAGTTTTACTCTTAGCGGGAGCTCTGGGGCCAACGTCCTGACTTTC
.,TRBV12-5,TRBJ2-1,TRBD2,CASAVERTSGGENEQFF,TGTGCTAGTGCCGTAGAGAGAACTAGCGGGGGGGAGAATGAGCAGTTCTTC
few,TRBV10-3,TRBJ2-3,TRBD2,CASRLAGETDTQYF,TGTGCCAGCAGACTAGCGGGGGAAACAGATACGCAGTATTTT
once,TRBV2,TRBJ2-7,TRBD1,CASSPLAGTGDEQYF,TGTGCCAGCAGCCCCTTAGCCGGGACAGGGGACGAGCAGTACTTC
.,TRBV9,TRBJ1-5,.,CASSASPGREGQPQHF,TGTGCCAGCAGCGCTTCCCCGGGCAGGGAAGGTCAGCCCCAGCATTTT
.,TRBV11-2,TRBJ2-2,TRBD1,CASSPIKRPGGVRTGELFF,TGTGCCAGCAGCCCCATCAAGCGGCCAGGGGGCGTTAGGACCGGGGAGCTGTTTTTT
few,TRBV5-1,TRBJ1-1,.,CASSLRGGTEAFF,TGCGCCAGCAGCTTGCGGGGGGGCACTGAAGCTTTCTTT
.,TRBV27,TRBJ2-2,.,CASSLLGTSVPGELFF,TGTGCCAGCAGTTTACTCGGGACATCCGTCCCCGGGGAGCTGTTTTTT
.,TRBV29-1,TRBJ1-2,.,CSVGPEGGQDYGYTF,TGCAGCGTTGGGCCGGAGGGCGGGCAGGACTATGGCTACACCTTC